Below, one T cell receptor beta chain is given with its context. These data belong to a study of blood T cell repertoires in COVID-19. Background on the study: From the United States, Italy and Spain came samples of acute and convalescent COVID-19.

Data came from immunoSEQ multiplex PCR; TCRdb stores just in-frame clones and leaves some out. This sample has about 190,000 clones, with over 75% found just once. The CDR3 sequence is 14 residues long. In germline, CDR1 is MNHEY, CDR2 SVGAGI. J lost 2 bases, V lost 4 bases, and 3 bases had no gene match. The sequencing input was peripheral blood. The clonotype was recovered from a woman between 45 and 65 years old with acute or convalescent COVID-19. The V call is TRBV6-5, the J call TRBJ2-7; TRBD2 agrees at 9 bases. In nucleotides, the CDR3 is TGTGCCAGCAGTTCCCCTAGCGGGACCTACGAGCAGTACTTC. Protein product: CASSSPSGTYEQYF.